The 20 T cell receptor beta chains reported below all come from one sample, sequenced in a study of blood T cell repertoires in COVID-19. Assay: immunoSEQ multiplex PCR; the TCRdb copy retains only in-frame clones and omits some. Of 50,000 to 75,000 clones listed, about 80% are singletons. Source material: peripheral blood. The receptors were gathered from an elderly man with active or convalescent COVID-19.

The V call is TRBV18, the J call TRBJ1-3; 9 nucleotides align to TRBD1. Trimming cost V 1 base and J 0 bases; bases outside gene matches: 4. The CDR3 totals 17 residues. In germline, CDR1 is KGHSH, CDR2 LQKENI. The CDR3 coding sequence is TGTGCCAGCTCACCACAACAGGGGGCGAACTCTGGAAACACCATATATTTT. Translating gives CASSPQQGANSGNTIYF.

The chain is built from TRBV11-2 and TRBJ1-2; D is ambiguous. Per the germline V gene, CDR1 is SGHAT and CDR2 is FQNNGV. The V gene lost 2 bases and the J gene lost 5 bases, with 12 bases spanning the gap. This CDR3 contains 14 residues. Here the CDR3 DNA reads TGTGCCAGCAGCTTAAACGACGGAGGTTATGGCTACACCTTC. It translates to CASSLNDGGYGYTF.

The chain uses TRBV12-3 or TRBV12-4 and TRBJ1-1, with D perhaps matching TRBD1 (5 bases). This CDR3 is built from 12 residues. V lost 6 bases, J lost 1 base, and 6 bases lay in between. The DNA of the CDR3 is TGTGCCAGCAGACAGGAGAACACTGAAGCTTTCTTT. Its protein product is CASRQENTEAFF.

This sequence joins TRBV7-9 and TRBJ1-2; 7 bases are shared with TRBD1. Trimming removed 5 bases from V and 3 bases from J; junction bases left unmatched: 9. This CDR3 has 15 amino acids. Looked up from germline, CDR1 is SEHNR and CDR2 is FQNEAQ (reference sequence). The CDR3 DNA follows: TGTGCCAGCAGCAAGGGGGTTGGGACAGACTATGGCTACACCTTC. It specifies CASSKGVGTDYGYTF.

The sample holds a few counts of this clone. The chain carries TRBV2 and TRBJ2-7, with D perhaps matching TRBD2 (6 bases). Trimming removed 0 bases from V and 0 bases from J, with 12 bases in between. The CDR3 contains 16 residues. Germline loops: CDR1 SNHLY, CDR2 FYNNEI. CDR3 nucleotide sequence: TGTGCCAGCAGTGAAGCTACCGGGGGAAGCTCCTACGAGCAGTACTTC. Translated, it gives CASSEATGGSSYEQYF. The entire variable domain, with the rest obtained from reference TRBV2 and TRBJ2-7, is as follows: EPEVTQTPSHQVTQMGQEVILRCVPISNHLYFYWYRQILGQKVEFLVSFYNNEISEKSEIFDDQFSVERPDGSNFTLKIRSTKLEDSAMYFCASSEATGGSSYEQYFGPGTRLTVT.

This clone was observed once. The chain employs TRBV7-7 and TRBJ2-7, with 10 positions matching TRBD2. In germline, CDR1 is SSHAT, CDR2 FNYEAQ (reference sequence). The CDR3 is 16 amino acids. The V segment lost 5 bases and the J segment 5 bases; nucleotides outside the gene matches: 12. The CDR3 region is CASSPRSPTSGDEQYF. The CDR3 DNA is TGTGCCAGCAGCCCTAGGAGCCCAACTAGCGGGGACGAGCAGTACTTC.

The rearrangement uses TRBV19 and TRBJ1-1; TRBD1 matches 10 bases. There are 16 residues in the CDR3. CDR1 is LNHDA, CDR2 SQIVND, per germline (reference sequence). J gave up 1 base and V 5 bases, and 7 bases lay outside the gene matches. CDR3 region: CASSPPGQGRNTEAFF. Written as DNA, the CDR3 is TGTGCCAGTAGTCCACCGGGACAGGGGCGGAACACTGAAGCTTTCTTT.

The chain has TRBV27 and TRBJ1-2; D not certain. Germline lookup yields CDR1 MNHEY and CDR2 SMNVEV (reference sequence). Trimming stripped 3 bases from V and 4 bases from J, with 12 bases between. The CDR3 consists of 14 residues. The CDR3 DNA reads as TGTGCCAGCAGTTTTTCCACGGAGGGCTATGGCTACACCTTC. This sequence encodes CASSFSTEGYGYTF.

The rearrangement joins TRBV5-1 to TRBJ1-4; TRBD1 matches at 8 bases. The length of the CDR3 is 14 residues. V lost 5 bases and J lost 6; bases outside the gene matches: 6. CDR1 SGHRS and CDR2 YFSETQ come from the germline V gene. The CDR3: CASRPQGGYEKLFF. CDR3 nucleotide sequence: TGCGCCAGCAGACCACAGGGGGGGTATGAAAAACTGTTTTTT.

For the CDR3, the DNA is TGTGCCAGCAGTGACAGGGACAATGAGCAGTTCTTC. Amino acid sequence: CASSDRDNEQFF. This chain links TRBV6-2 or TRBV6-3 with TRBJ2-1, with 7 bases fitting TRBD1. The CDR3 totals 12 residues. V gave up 5 bases and J gave up 5 bases; unmatched junction bases: 0. CDR1 and CDR2 (germline): MNHEY, SVGEGT.

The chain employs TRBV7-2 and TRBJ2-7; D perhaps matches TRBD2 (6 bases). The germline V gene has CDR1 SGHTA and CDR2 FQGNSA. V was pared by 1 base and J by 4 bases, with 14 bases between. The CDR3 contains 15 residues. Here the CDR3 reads CASSLDSAGTYEQYF. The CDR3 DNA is TGTGCCAGCAGCTTAGACTCGGCAGGGACTTACGAGCAGTACTTC. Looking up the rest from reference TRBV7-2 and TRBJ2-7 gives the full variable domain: GAGVSQSPSNKVTEKGKDVELRCDPISGHTALYWYRQSLGQGLEFLIYFQGNSAPDKSGLPSDRFSAERTGGSVSTLTIQRTQQEDSAVYLCASSLDSAGTYEQYFGPGTRLTVT.

The CDR3, as DNA: TGTGCCACCCCTAGACGACAGGGTAAAACCCAGTACTTC. Translating it yields CATPRRQGKTQYF. The V gene is TRBV24-1, the J gene TRBJ2-5; TRBD1 matches at 7 bases. This CDR3 is 13 amino acids long. CDR1 is KGHDR and CDR2 is SFDVKD in the germline V gene. The V segment lost 9 bases and the J segment 8 bases; nucleotides outside the gene matches: 11.

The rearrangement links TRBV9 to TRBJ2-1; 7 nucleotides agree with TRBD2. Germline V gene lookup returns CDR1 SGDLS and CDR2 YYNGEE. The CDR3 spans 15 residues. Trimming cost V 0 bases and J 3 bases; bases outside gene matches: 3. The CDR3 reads CASSVGGRNYNEQFF. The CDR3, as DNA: TGTGCCAGCAGCGTAGGCGGGAGAAACTACAATGAGCAGTTCTTC.

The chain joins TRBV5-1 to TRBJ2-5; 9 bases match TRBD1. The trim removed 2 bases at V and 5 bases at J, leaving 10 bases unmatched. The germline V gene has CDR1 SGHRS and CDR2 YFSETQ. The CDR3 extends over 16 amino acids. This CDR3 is CASSFLTGGGGETQYF. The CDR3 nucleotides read TGCGCCAGCAGCTTCTTAACAGGGGGCGGAGGGGAGACCCAGTACTTC.

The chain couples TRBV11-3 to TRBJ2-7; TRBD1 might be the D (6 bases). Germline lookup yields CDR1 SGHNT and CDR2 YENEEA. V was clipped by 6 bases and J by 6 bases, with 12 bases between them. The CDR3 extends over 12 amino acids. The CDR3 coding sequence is TGTGCCAGCAGTTCGACAGGCTCCGAGCAGTACTTC. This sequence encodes CASSSTGSEQYF.

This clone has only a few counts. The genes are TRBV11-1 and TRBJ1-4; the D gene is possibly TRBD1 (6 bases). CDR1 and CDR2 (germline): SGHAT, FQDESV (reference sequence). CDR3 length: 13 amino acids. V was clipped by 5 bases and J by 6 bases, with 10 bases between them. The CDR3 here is CASSDRLDEKLFF. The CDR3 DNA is TGTGCCAGCAGCGACAGGTTGGATGAAAAACTGTTTTTT. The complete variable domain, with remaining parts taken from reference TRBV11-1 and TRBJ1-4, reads EAEVAQSPRYKITEKSQAVAFWCDPISGHATLYWYRQILGQGPELLVQFQDESVVDDSQLPKDRFSAERLKGVDSTLKIQPAELGDSAMYLCASSDRLDEKLFFGSGTQLSVL.

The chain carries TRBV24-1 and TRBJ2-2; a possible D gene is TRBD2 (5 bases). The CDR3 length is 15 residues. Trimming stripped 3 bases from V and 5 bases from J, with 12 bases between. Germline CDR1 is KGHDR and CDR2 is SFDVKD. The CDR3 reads CATSDRRGLTGELFF. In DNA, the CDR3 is TGTGCCACCAGTGATCGTCGGGGTTTGACCGGGGAGCTGTTTTTT.

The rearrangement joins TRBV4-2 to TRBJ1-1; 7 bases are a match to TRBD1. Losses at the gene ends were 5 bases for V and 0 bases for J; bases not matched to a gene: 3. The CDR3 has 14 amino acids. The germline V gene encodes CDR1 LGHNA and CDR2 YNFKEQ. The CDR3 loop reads CASSAGTVNTEAFF. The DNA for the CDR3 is TGTGCCAGCAGCGCCGGGACAGTGAACACTGAAGCTTTCTTT.

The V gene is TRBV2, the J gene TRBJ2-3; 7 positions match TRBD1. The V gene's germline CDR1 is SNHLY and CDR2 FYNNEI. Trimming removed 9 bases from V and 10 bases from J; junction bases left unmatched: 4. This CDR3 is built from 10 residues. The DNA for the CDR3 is TGTGCCAGGGGACAGAAGGCGCAGTATTTT. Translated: CARGQKAQYF.

The CDR3 nucleotides are TGCGCCAGCAGCCTGTTGACTAGCGGTAACTACGAGCAGTACTTC. Amino acids: CASSLLTSGNYEQYF. The V call is TRBV4-3, the J call TRBJ2-7; 9 nucleotides align to TRBD2. The CDR3 runs 15 residues. With 4 bases clipped from V and 3 bases from J, the junction kept 7 bases outside the gene matches. Germline CDR1 LGHNA, CDR2 YSLEER.